Each of the 25 T cell receptor beta chains below was sequenced from the same sample in a study of OX40 agonist ivuxolimab in advanced cancers. Only in-frame clones appear in the TCRdb table, and some are missing; sequencing was by immunoSEQ multiplex PCR. The sample holds roughly 60,000 clones, about 82% seen once. The sequenced sample was CD4+ or CD8+ T cells sorted from blood, obtained in a trial of the OX40 agonist ivuxolimab. The source of these receptors is an adult with an advanced solid tumor such as melanoma, head and neck, liver or kidney cancer.

The chain recombines TRBV6-4 with TRBJ2-6, with TRBD1 as a possible D gene (6 bases). The CDR3 covers 16 residues. V was trimmed by 0 bases and J by 0 bases, leaving 6 bases between them. Looked up from germline, CDR1 is MRHNA and CDR2 is SNTAGT. Here the CDR3 DNA reads TGTGCCAGCAGTGACTCAGGGGGCTCTGGGGCCAACGTCCTGACTTTC. It specifies CASSDSGGSGANVLTF.

V is TRBV7-2 and J is TRBJ2-5; D is undetermined. The CDR3 covers 11 residues. Per the germline V gene, CDR1 is SGHTA and CDR2 is FQGNSA. V lost 11 bases, J lost 5 bases, and 12 bases lay in between. The CDR3 DNA is TGTGCCTGTGAGTGGCAGGAGACCCAGTACTTC. Its protein product is CACEWQETQYF.

This clone was detected a few times. The V gene is TRBV20-1, the J gene TRBJ2-7; D gene ambiguous. The CDR3 covers 11 residues. V gave up 6 bases and J gave up 2 bases, with 8 bases separating them. Germline loops: CDR1 DFQATT, CDR2 SNEGSKA (reference sequence). Here the CDR3 DNA reads TGCAGTGCCGAGAAAACCTACGAGCAGTACTTC. Encoded protein: CSAEKTYEQYF.

The V call is TRBV7-3, the J call TRBJ2-3; D is undetermined. V was cut by 0 bases and J by 5 bases, with 6 bases left in between. Germline CDR1 reads SGHTA; CDR2 reads FQGTGA. This CDR3 is built from 13 residues. The CDR3: CASSLTSEDTQYF. The CDR3 nucleotides read TGTGCCAGCAGCTTAACGTCCGAAGATACGCAGTATTTT.

The rearrangement joins TRBV7-6 to TRBJ2-2, with 8 nucleotides matching TRBD2. V lost 11 bases and J lost 2; bases outside the gene matches: 13. This CDR3 is 16 amino acids long. The germline V gene encodes CDR1 SGHVS and CDR2 FNYEAQ. The CDR3 bases are TGTGCCTCGGGAGAGGCGGGAGGAGTTAACACCGGGGAGCTGTTTTTT. Its translation is CASGEAGGVNTGELFF.

This chain connects TRBV6-7 to TRBJ1-1; 9 bases match TRBD1. TRBV6-7 is an open reading frame, and its role is uncertain. CDR3 length: 13 amino acids. V trimming: 4 bases; J trimming: 6 bases; junction bases outside the gene matches: 3. This CDR3 is CASSSDRGAEAFF. The CDR3 DNA is TGTGCCAGCAGTTCGGACAGGGGCGCTGAAGCTTTCTTT.

This clone was seen a few times. The chain carries TRBV6-5 and TRBJ1-5, with D perhaps TRBD1 (6 bases). Germline values: CDR1 MNHEY, CDR2 SVGAGI. V was cut by 4 bases and J by 4 bases, with 11 bases left in between. The CDR3 length is 14 residues. The CDR3 nucleotides are TGTGCCAGCAGTTGGAGGCAGGGGAATCAGCCCCAGCATTTT. It is translated as CASSWRQGNQPQHF.

The chain carries TRBV7-2 and TRBJ1-5; D is unclear. Germline V gene lookup returns CDR1 SGHTA and CDR2 FQGNSA. The length of the CDR3 is 13 residues. V lost 3 bases and J lost 6, with 9 bases in between. The CDR3 nucleotides read TGTGCCAGCAGCTTGGGGTTGGGTCAGCCCCAGCATTTT. It translates to CASSLGLGQPQHF. Full variable domain (outside the CDR3, taken from reference TRBV7-2 and TRBJ1-5): GAGVSQSPSNKVTEKGKDVELRCDPISGHTALYWYRQSLGQGLEFLIYFQGNSAPDKSGLPSDRFSAERTGGSVSTLTIQRTQQEDSAVYLCASSLGLGQPQHFGDGTRLSIL.

The chain carries TRBV7-9 and TRBJ2-7, with D hard to call. V was pared by 2 bases and J by 6 bases, with 8 bases between. The CDR3 extends over 12 amino acids. Germline V gene sequence: CDR1 SEHNR, CDR2 FQNEAQ (reference sequence). The DNA for the CDR3 is TGTGCCAGCAGCTTAAGCGCCGCCGAGCAGTACTTC. This translates into CASSLSAAEQYF.

The chain carries TRBV18 and TRBJ2-3, with 12 bases that match TRBD2. The CDR3 spans 18 residues. Germline CDR1 reads KGHSH; CDR2 reads LQKENI. The trim removed 4 bases at V and 0 bases at J, leaving 8 bases unmatched. The CDR3 nucleotides read TGTGCCAGCTCACAAACGACTAGCGGGAGACCTAGCACAGATACGCAGTATTTT. It translates to CASSQTTSGRPSTDTQYF.

This chain uses TRBV5-1 with TRBJ2-7, with TRBD2 identical over 7 bases. CDR1 and CDR2 from the germline V gene are SGHRS and YFSETQ. Trimming at V came to 4 bases and at J to 1 base, leaving 5 bases not matched to a gene. The CDR3 covers 14 residues. In DNA, the CDR3 is TGCGCCAGCAGCCAATCAGCGGGATCCTACGAGCAGTACTTC. Translating it yields CASSQSAGSYEQYF. Using reference TRBV5-1 and TRBJ2-7 for the parts outside the CDR3, the full variable domain is KAGVTQTPRYLIKTRGQQVTLSCSPISGHRSVSWYQQTPGQGLQFLFEYFSETQRNKGNFPGRFSGRQFSNSRSEMNVSTLELGDSALYLCASSQSAGSYEQYFGPGTRLTVT.

This chain uses TRBV28 with TRBJ1-1; 7 bases are shared with TRBD1. Germline V gene sequence: CDR1 MDHEN, CDR2 SYDVKM. Trimming took 5 bases from V and 8 from J; bases not matched to a gene: 11. The CDR3 extends over 14 amino acids. The CDR3 loop reads CASSPPYTTGEAFF. The DNA for the CDR3 is TGTGCCAGCAGTCCCCCTTATACGACAGGGGAAGCTTTCTTT.

The rearrangement uses TRBV19 and TRBJ2-5, with D possibly matching TRBD2 (6 bases). Trimming shortened V by 5 bases and J by 3 bases, and 19 bases separated the two germline ends. CDR3 size: 16 residues. CDR1 and CDR2 from the germline V gene are LNHDA and SQIVND (reference sequence). CDR3 sequence: CASSATSTSWEETQYF. The CDR3, as DNA: TGTGCCAGTAGTGCCACCTCCACTAGCTGGGAAGAGACCCAGTACTTC. Full variable domain (outside the CDR3, taken from reference TRBV19 and TRBJ2-5): DGGITQSPKYLFRKEGQNVTLSCEQNLNHDAMYWYRQDPGQGLRLIYYSQIVNDFQKGDIAEGYSVSREKKESFPLTVTSAQKNPTAFYLCASSATSTSWEETQYFGPGTRLLVL.

V usage is TRBV9 and J usage is TRBJ2-1; 14 nucleotides agree with TRBD2. CDR3 size: 18 residues. Losses at the gene ends were 4 bases for V and 0 bases for J; bases not matched to a gene: 6. The germline V gene has CDR1 SGDLS and CDR2 YYNGEE. CDR3 in DNA: TGTGCCAGCAGCTTCACCGGGACTAGCGGGAGCTCCTACAATGAGCAGTTCTTC. Protein product: CASSFTGTSGSSYNEQFF.

The CDR3 DNA follows: TGTGCCACCAGCAGAGTCCCCTTAACTAGTTTTGAGCAGTTCTTC. Encoded protein: CATSRVPLTSFEQFF. The V and J genes are TRBV15 and TRBJ2-1, with D possibly matching TRBD2 (5 bases). The germline gives CDR1 LNHNV, CDR2 YYDKDF (reference sequence). The CDR3 covers 15 residues. V was pared by 1 base and J by 9 bases, with 16 bases between.

V and J are TRBV19 and TRBJ1-4; unclear D gene. CDR3 length equals 11 residues. V was trimmed by 6 bases and J by 14 bases, leaving 13 bases between them. Germline assignment: CDR1 LNHDA and CDR2 SQIVND (reference sequence). CDR3 region: CASRAAGWLFF. For the CDR3, the DNA is TGTGCCAGTAGAGCCGCGGGGTGGCTGTTTTTT.

V usage is TRBV7-3 and J usage is TRBJ2-7; 7 nucleotides match TRBD2. The CDR3 sequence is 14 residues long. After removal of 5 bases from V and 6 bases from J, the junction contained 10 bases not matched to a gene. The germline V gene encodes CDR1 SGHTA and CDR2 FQGTGA. DNA of the CDR3: TGTGCCAGCAGCCCGTTCAGCGGGGCCCTCGAGCAGTACTTC. It yields the protein CASSPFSGALEQYF.

The J gene is TRBJ1-4, the V gene TRBV11-2, with D hard to call. CDR3 size: 12 residues. Germline CDR1 and CDR2: SGHAT and FQNNGV. V lost 2 bases and J lost 5, with 3 bases in between. CDR3 nucleotides: TGTGCCAGCAGCTTATACAATGAAAAACTGTTTTTT. This codes for CASSLYNEKLFF.

The chain has TRBV30 and TRBJ2-7; 10 bases fit TRBD2. With 4 bases clipped from V and 5 bases from J, the junction kept 5 bases outside the gene matches. Germline V CDR1 and CDR2: GTSNPN, SVGIG (reference sequence). This CDR3 is 13 amino acids long. Here the CDR3 reads CAWTSGRGHEQYF. In DNA, the CDR3 is TGTGCCTGGACTAGCGGGAGAGGCCACGAGCAGTACTTC.

V is TRBV7-8 and J is TRBJ2-1; TRBD1 aligns across 7 bases. Germline assignment: CDR1 SGHVS and CDR2 FQNEAQ. The trim removed 5 bases at V and 7 bases at J, leaving 11 bases unmatched. The CDR3 is 15 amino acids. The CDR3 loop is CASSPYRQGRNEQFF. The CDR3 region has the DNA TGTGCCAGCAGCCCCTACCGACAGGGTCGTAATGAGCAGTTCTTC.

DNA for the CDR3: TGTGCCAGCAGCTTAGTGATAGCGGGAACCTACGAGCAGTACTTC. It encodes CASSLVIAGTYEQYF. The chain joins TRBV11-2 to TRBJ2-7; TRBD2 matches 8 bases. There are 15 residues in the CDR3. Germline V CDR1 and CDR2: SGHAT, FQNNGV. V gave up 1 base and J gave up 2 bases; unmatched junction bases: 4.

This chain links TRBV7-8 with TRBJ2-1; no firm D call. Germline CDR1 reads SGHVS; CDR2 reads FQNEAQ. The V end was cut by 1 base, the J end by 8 bases, with 6 bases between. The CDR3 is made up of 12 amino acids. CDR3 sequence: CASSLVGDEQFF. Written as DNA, the CDR3 is TGTGCCAGCAGCTTAGTAGGTGATGAGCAGTTCTTC. The complete variable domain, with remaining parts taken from reference TRBV7-8 and TRBJ2-1, reads GAGVSQSPRYKVAKRGQDVALRCDPISGHVSLFWYQQALGQGPEFLTYFQNEAQLDKSGLPSDRFFAERPEGSVSTLKIQRTQQEDSAVYLCASSLVGDEQFFGPGTRLTVL.

The chain recombines TRBV5-1 with TRBJ1-4, with 7 bases matching TRBD1. Germline loops: CDR1 SGHRS, CDR2 YFSETQ. Trimming cost V 4 bases and J 8 bases; bases outside gene matches: 8. This CDR3 is 14 amino acids long. The CDR3 DNA is TGCGCCAGCAGCCACAGGGGAGGGGACGAAAAACTGTTTTTT. Amino acids: CASSHRGGDEKLFF.

The V and J genes are TRBV11-2 and TRBJ1-2; 8 nucleotides agree with TRBD1. The CDR3 is made up of 15 amino acids. The trim removed 1 base at V and 3 bases at J, leaving 4 bases unmatched. Per germline, CDR1 SGHAT and CDR2 FQNNGV. The CDR3 region has the DNA TGTGCCAGCAGCTTAGCGGCAGGGGGCTACTATGGCTACACCTTC. Protein: CASSLAAGGYYGYTF.

The chain links TRBV7-8 to TRBJ2-5, with 7 bases lining up with TRBD2. CDR1 and CDR2 from the germline V gene are SGHVS and FQNEAQ. The CDR3 has 18 residues. The V gene end was trimmed by 4 bases and the J gene end by 7 bases; junction bases not matched to a gene: 21. The CDR3 nucleotides read TGTGCCAGCAGCTCCGACGGCCCCGGGGGGACGCCGGCGGGGACCCAGTACTTC. Its protein product is CASSSDGPGGTPAGTQYF. The variable domain in full, completed from reference TRBV7-8 and TRBJ2-5, reads GAGVSQSPRYKVAKRGQDVALRCDPISGHVSLFWYQQALGQGPEFLTYFQNEAQLDKSGLPSDRFFAERPEGSVSTLKIQRTQQEDSAVYLCASSSDGPGGTPAGTQYFGPGTRLLVL.